This record looks at one T cell receptor beta chain sequence and its context. Sequencing was performed with immunoSEQ multiplex PCR; in TCRdb, only in-frame clones are kept and a portion is missing. This table has about 110,000 clones, roughly nine tenths appearing once. The data were obtained in a study of T cell responses to AZD1222 COVID-19 vaccine. The V gene's germline CDR1 is SGHTA and CDR2 FQGTGA. The CDR3 sequence is 14 residues long. The V end lost 5 bases, the J end lost 3 bases, and 13 bases lay between the germline ends. The specimen comprised peripheral blood, sampled on day 0 of AZD1222 vaccination. The receptor was isolated from an adult in good health. The chain carries TRBV7-3 and TRBJ1-1, with D hard to call. The CDR3 nucleotides are TGTGCCAGCAGCCCCGGGCCAACGTACACTGAAGCTTTCTTT. Protein: CASSPGPTYTEAFF.